What follows are 30 T cell receptor beta chains derived from one specimen sequenced in a study of blood T cells in healthy people across ages. A second PCR, run for about 7 to 11 cycles, used a sample-barcoded 5' primer plus a J-beta primer mix. MiXCR was run by TCRdb on the 5' RACE reads, yielding one entry per CDR3 protein. The table shows more than 1.4 million distinct CDR3 sequences, with about 40% occurring only once. Sequenced sample: blood. These receptor sequences come from a woman younger than 35 in good health.

Note on this clonotype: It may be a read error: a sequence one base away is much more abundant. V gene TRBV2 combines with J gene TRBJ2-7; the D gene is possibly TRBD1 (5 bases). Between the trimmed V and J ends, which lost 3 bases and 2 bases, there was a span of 14 bases. Germline V gene lookup returns CDR1 SNHLY and CDR2 FYNNEI. This CDR3 is built from 15 residues. The CDR3 DNA is TGTGCCAGCAGTGATGTAGGGGTATGGGCCTACGAGCAGTACTTC. As protein: CASSDVGVWAYEQYF.

The V and J genes are TRBV6-1 and TRBJ1-1; TRBD1 is a possible D gene (6 bases). From germline, CDR1 is MNHNS and CDR2 SASEGT. This CDR3 is 15 amino acids long. The V gene lost 8 bases and the J gene lost 1 base, with 17 bases spanning the gap. CDR3 protein: CASPPVQDRNTEAFF. The CDR3 coding sequence is TGTGCCAGCCCCCCAGTCCAGGACAGGAACACTGAAGCTTTCTTT.

This clonotype has more than one count but fewer than ten. V usage is TRBV25-1 and J usage is TRBJ2-1, with 7 bases lining up with TRBD1. The CDR3 is 13 residues long. The germline V gene encodes CDR1 MGHDK and CDR2 SYGVNS. The V and J ends lost 8 bases and 2 bases, in that order; junction bases with no gene match: 3. The CDR3 bases are TGTGCCAGCGATCAGGGGGCCTACAATGAGCAGTTCTTC. Residues: CASDQGAYNEQFF.

Only a few counts were recorded for this clonotype. The V call is TRBV25-1, the J call TRBJ1-1, with TRBD1 identical over 9 bases. Germline CDR1 MGHDK, CDR2 SYGVNS. The CDR3 is 16 amino acids. V trimming: 5 bases; J trimming: 0 bases; junction bases outside the gene matches: 7. The CDR3 protein is CASSSHRGQLNTEAFF. The CDR3 bases are TGTGCCAGCAGTTCCCACAGGGGGCAATTGAACACTGAAGCTTTCTTT.

A note on this clonotype: A junction boundary mismatches the germline segment, possibly from a read error. This chain joins TRBV12-3 or TRBV12-4 and TRBJ2-7; the match to TRBD1 covers 8 bases. CDR3 length: 16 amino acids. CDR3 bases: TGTGTCAGCAGTCCCGAGTCCGGGACAGGAGGTCACGAGCAGTACTTC. Translated: CVSSPESGTGGHEQYF.

CDR3 sequence: CSLLWVYQETQYF. The CDR3 DNA is TGCAGTCTCCTTTGGGTGTACCAAGAGACCCAGTACTTC. The rearrangement links TRBV20-1 to TRBJ2-5; the D is unclear. Germline V CDR1 and CDR2: DFQATT, SNEGSKA (reference sequence). CDR3 size: 13 residues. V lost 8 bases and J lost 0, with 13 bases in between.

This chain links TRBV7-2 with TRBJ2-3; D gene unclear. Trimming left V 4 bases short and J 5 bases short, with 7 bases between. The CDR3 has 12 residues. Germline CDR1 SGHTA, CDR2 FQGNSA. The CDR3 DNA reads TGTGCCAGCAGCTCCAATAGAGATACGCAGTATTTT. It encodes CASSSNRDTQYF.

The rearrangement links TRBV3-1 to TRBJ2-7; D not certain. This CDR3 is 13 amino acids long. In germline, CDR1 is LGHDT, CDR2 YNNKEL (reference sequence). V dropped 2 bases and J dropped 5 bases, with 10 bases sitting between them. The DNA of the CDR3 is TGTGCCAGCAGCCAATCCCTAGACCACGAGCAGTACTTC. Amino acids: CASSQSLDHEQYF.

Ten or more counts support this clonotype. One junction end does not reproduce the germline sequence, and a read error may be involved. The CDR3 loop is CASSPSGSSYNEQFF. CDR3 nucleotide sequence: TGTGCCAGCAGCCCTAGCGGGAGCTCCTACAATGAGCAGTTCTTC. V is TRBV5-1 and J is TRBJ2-1; 10 nucleotides align to TRBD2. This CDR3 region has 15 residues. Germline-derived CDR1 and CDR2 are SGHRS and YFSETQ.

This clonotype was seen more than once but under ten times. The CDR3 loop is CSARERGTGVFNYGYTF. DNA of the CDR3: TGCAGTGCTAGAGAGCGGGGGACGGGAGTCTTTAACTATGGCTACACCTTC. The V call is TRBV20-1, the J call TRBJ1-2, with D tentatively TRBD1 (5 bases). Germline V lookup: CDR1 DFQATT, CDR2 SNEGSKA (reference sequence). This CDR3 region has 17 residues. Trimming left V 0 bases short and J 1 base short, with 18 bases between.

This clonotype was picked up a small number of times. The chain joins TRBV12-3 or TRBV12-4 to TRBJ2-7; D perhaps matches TRBD2 (5 bases). Trimming left V 6 bases short and J 2 bases short, with 14 bases between. This CDR3 comprises 14 residues. CDR3 coding DNA: TGTGCCAGCAGAGGAGACGGGGAGACCTACGAGCAGTACTTC. Amino acid sequence: CASRGDGETYEQYF.

This clonotype occurred a few times. The V gene is TRBV5-1, the J gene TRBJ2-7, with 9 nucleotides matching TRBD1. The germline V gene encodes CDR1 SGHRS and CDR2 YFSETQ. V was clipped by 0 bases and J by 4 bases; unmatched bases: 11. The CDR3 contains 17 residues. CDR3 bases: TGCGCCAGCAGCTTGGGCCTACAGGGGGCACTTATGTACGAGCAGTACTTC. Translation gives CASSLGLQGALMYEQYF.

The chain is built from TRBV2 and TRBJ2-1, with TRBD1 identical over 8 bases. Per the germline V gene, CDR1 is SNHLY and CDR2 is FYNNEI. CDR3 length equals 15 residues. Unmatched junction bases numbered 6, after V lost 6 bases and J lost 2 bases. In nucleotides, the CDR3 is TGTGCCAGCAGAACCGGGACAGGCACCTACAATGAGCAGTTCTTC. Translating it yields CASRTGTGTYNEQFF.

Comments on this clonotype: Germline and junction disagree at one end, which may indicate a read error. V and J are TRBV5-5 and TRBJ2-7; D may be TRBD2 (6 bases). Germline CDR1 SGHKS, CDR2 YYEKEE (reference sequence). This CDR3 contains 15 residues. As DNA, the CDR3 is TGCGCCAGCAGCTTGGAGGGAGGACTCTCCTACGAGCAGTACTTC. It specifies CASSLEGGLSYEQYF.

This clonotype was counted between two and nine times. The genes are TRBV4-2 and TRBJ2-7; D call uncertain. The CDR3 is made up of 17 amino acids. The germline gives CDR1 LGHNA, CDR2 YNFKEQ. The ends were cut back, 0 bases at V and 0 bases at J, with 15 bases in the middle. In DNA form, the CDR3 reads TGTGCCAGCAGCCAAGACCTGGGCCCCTCCTACTCCTACGAGCAGTACTTC. Amino acids: CASSQDLGPSYSYEQYF.

As regards this clonotype: This may come from a read error, since a much larger clone is one base off. The chain joins TRBV4-2 to TRBJ2-1; no firm D call. Between the trimmed V and J ends, which lost 0 bases and 2 bases, there was a span of 11 bases. CDR1 and CDR2 (germline): LGHNA, YNFKEQ. There are 16 residues in the CDR3. In nucleotides, the CDR3 is TGTGCCAGCAGCCAAGATCTTGGTGGTCCCTACAATGAGCAGTTCTTC. Protein product: CASSQDLGGPYNEQFF.

This clonotype has only one observation. The CDR3 region is CASSQLEGHAYEQYF. DNA for the CDR3: TGTGCCAGCAGCCAACTGGAGGGGCACGCCTACGAGCAGTACTTC. This sequence joins TRBV3-1 and TRBJ2-7, with D maybe TRBD2 (6 bases). The V gene lost 2 bases and the J gene lost 2 bases, with 13 bases spanning the gap. The CDR3 spans 15 residues. Germline V CDR1 and CDR2: LGHDT, YNNKEL (reference sequence).

Only a few counts were recorded for this clonotype. The chain has TRBV7-9 and TRBJ1-5; the match to TRBD1 covers 7 bases. The CDR3 consists of 16 residues. Germline V CDR1 and CDR2: SEHNR, FQNEAQ (reference sequence). With V trimmed by 3 bases and J by 4 bases, 9 bases remained unmatched. The CDR3 loop is CASSFEGTEFNQPQHF. In DNA, the CDR3 is TGTGCCAGCAGCTTTGAAGGGACAGAGTTTAATCAGCCCCAGCATTTT.

The chain combines TRBV5-5 with TRBJ2-5; the match to TRBD2 covers 10 bases. The last part of the DNA fits TRBJ2-7 better; the J call may be wrong. The CDR3 is 15 residues long. Germline assignment: CDR1 SGHKS and CDR2 YYEKEE (reference sequence). CDR3 in DNA: TGTGCCAGCAGCTCGGCCGTGACTAGCGGGTACGAGCAGTACTTC. It translates to CASSSAVTSGYEQYF.

This clonotype was seen a few times. V is TRBV4-1 and J is TRBJ2-7; D unclear. Germline lookup yields CDR1 MGHRA and CDR2 YSYEKL. CDR3 length equals 13 residues. Between the trimmed V and J ends, which lost 1 base and 7 bases, there was a span of 11 bases. The CDR3 spells CASSQGFVGEQYF. For the CDR3, the DNA is TGCGCCAGCAGCCAAGGGTTTGTCGGGGAGCAGTACTTC.

This clonotype occurred a few times. V usage is TRBV4-1 and J usage is TRBJ2-1, with 10 bases that match TRBD2. Germline V gene data show CDR1 as MGHRA and CDR2 as YSYEKL. J was trimmed by 4 bases and V by 2 bases; bases with no gene match: 11. The CDR3 has 18 residues. CDR3 nucleotide sequence: TGCGCCAGCAGCCAACATATGAGCGGGGGGGCCGAATACAATGAGCAGTTCTTC. Encoded protein: CASSQHMSGGAEYNEQFF.

The V gene is TRBV7-2, the J gene TRBJ1-1, with D maybe TRBD1 (5 bases). Deletions cut 3 bases from V and 0 bases from J, with 11 bases between. The CDR3 length is 15 residues. Per the germline V gene, CDR1 is SGHTA and CDR2 is FQGNSA. The CDR3 DNA reads TGTGCCAGCAGCTTCACGGGACGGCTGAACACTGAAGCTTTCTTT. It codes for CASSFTGRLNTEAFF.

The chain uses TRBV29-1 and TRBJ1-5, with D maybe TRBD1 (6 bases). The CDR3 extends over 15 amino acids. V was trimmed by 6 bases and J by 3 bases, leaving 18 bases between them. Germline CDR1 SQVTM, CDR2 ANQGSEA. The CDR3 loop reads CSVAYGQPDNQPQHF. CDR3 in DNA: TGCAGCGTCGCCTATGGACAGCCGGACAATCAGCCCCAGCATTTT.

The sample holds many counts of this clonotype. The gene calls are TRBV7-2 and TRBJ1-1, with D uncertain. The CDR3 runs to 13 residues. Germline V lookup: CDR1 SGHTA, CDR2 FQGNSA. Trimming took 3 bases from V and 2 from J, leaving 7 bases between them. The CDR3 coding sequence is TGTGCCAGCAGCTTGGTAATTAACACTGAAGCTTTCTTT. Its protein product is CASSLVINTEAFF.

This chain uses TRBV11-2 with TRBJ2-1; 8 nucleotides match TRBD1. The end of the DNA aligns better with TRBJ2-7, so the J call may be wrong. Looked up from germline, CDR1 is SGHAT and CDR2 is FQNNGV. The CDR3 is 14 residues long. For the CDR3, the DNA is TGTGCCAGCAACGCACAGGGGGTCGGCTACGAGCAGTACTTC. It is translated as CASNAQGVGYEQYF.

There are a few counts of this clonotype. The CDR3 DNA reads as TGTGCCAGCAGCCAATTTTACTTGGCGGGAGCCCCCACAGATACGCAGTATTTT. The encoded protein is CASSQFYLAGAPTDTQYF. This rearrangement joins TRBV14 to TRBJ2-3, with 7 bases that match TRBD2. V was clipped by 2 bases and J by 2 bases; unmatched bases: 13. The length of the CDR3 is 18 residues. Germline V CDR1 and CDR2: SGHDN, FVKESK.

J is TRBJ2-1 and V is TRBV6-2 or TRBV6-3, with D perhaps being TRBD1 or TRBD2 (6 bases each). From germline, CDR1 is MNHEY and CDR2 SVGEGT. V was pared by 5 bases and J by 9 bases, with 14 bases between. The CDR3 has 13 residues. The CDR3 DNA is TGTGCCAGCAGTCTCCAACAGGGAGGTGAGCAGTTCTTC. This sequence encodes CASSLQQGGEQFF.

Only a few counts were recorded for this clonotype. The chain joins TRBV30 to TRBJ2-5, with D possibly matching TRBD1 (6 bases). Trimming removed 1 base from V and 11 bases from J, with 23 bases in between. Germline lookup yields CDR1 GTSNPN and CDR2 SVGIG (reference sequence). CDR3 length equals 15 residues. In DNA, the CDR3 is TGTGCCTGGAGTGGGTCCGGACAGCCAGTCTACGTGCAGTACTTC. It codes for CAWSGSGQPVYVQYF. The whole variable domain, filled in from reference TRBV30 and TRBJ2-5, reads SQTIHQWPATLVQPVGSPLSLECTVEGTSNPNLYWYRQAAGRGLQLLFYSVGIGQISSEVPQNLSASRPQDRQFILSSKKLLLSDSGFYLCAWSGSGQPVYVQYFGPGTRLLVL.

This clonotype came up once. Since a much larger clone is just one base distant, this may be a read error. The J gene is TRBJ2-7, the V gene TRBV20-1; 10 nucleotides align to TRBD2. There are 14 residues in the CDR3. Germline CDR1 and CDR2: DFQATT and SNEGSKA (reference sequence). The V and J ends lost 8 bases and 0 bases, in that order; junction bases with no gene match: 7. DNA for the CDR3: TGCAGTACCATAGCGGGAGGCCCCTCCTACGAGCAGTACTTC. Its translation: CSTIAGGPSYEQYF.

There are a few counts of this clonotype. This rearrangement joins TRBV9 to TRBJ2-3; D is undetermined. The germline CDR1 and CDR2 sequences are SGDLS and YYNGEE. The CDR3 consists of 14 residues. Trimming left V 4 bases short and J 4 bases short, with 13 bases between. CDR3 sequence reads: CASSPPSVADTQYF. In DNA form, the CDR3 reads TGTGCCAGCAGCCCCCCCAGTGTGGCAGATACGCAGTATTTT.